The 6 T cell receptor beta chains reported below all come from one sample, sequenced in a study of blood T cell repertoires in COVID-19. TCRdb's table, derived via immunoSEQ multiplex PCR, lists solely in-frame clones and lacks some. In the table there are some 250,000 clones, around 87% of which are singletons. The sequenced material came from peripheral blood. These receptors were obtained from a woman aged 70 to 79 with active or convalescent COVID-19.

This chain joins TRBV6-2 or TRBV6-3 and TRBJ2-7; possible D gene TRBD2, 6 bases. V was cut by 5 bases and J by 3 bases, with 14 bases left in between. The CDR3 consists of 14 residues. Germline CDR1 MNHEY, CDR2 SVGEGT. CDR3 in DNA: TGTGCCAGCAGTGGCGGGGAGGCCAGCTACGAGCAGTACTTC. Its protein is CASSGGEASYEQYF.

This chain joins TRBV5-1 and TRBJ2-5; D unresolved. CDR3 length equals 11 residues. The V gene lost 7 bases and the J gene lost 0 bases, with 4 bases spanning the gap. CDR1 is SGHRS and CDR2 is YFSETQ in the germline V gene. The CDR3 is CASSYQETQYF. DNA for the CDR3: TGCGCCAGCTCCTACCAAGAGACCCAGTACTTC.

The J gene is TRBJ2-7, the V gene TRBV11-3, with D possibly TRBD2 on 7 matching bases. The V gene's germline CDR1 is SGHNT and CDR2 YENEEA. Trimming removed 3 bases at V and 3 bases at J, with 21 bases between. The CDR3 runs to 17 residues. The CDR3 DNA sequence: TGTGCCAGCAGCTTGAGCACAGGGAGGGAAGGGAACTACGAGCAGTACTTC. It specifies CASSLSTGREGNYEQYF.

A few counts support this clone. This chain joins TRBV24-1 and TRBJ1-4, with 9 bases lining up with TRBD1. The CDR3 runs 13 residues. CDR1 is KGHDR and CDR2 is SFDVKD in the germline V gene. J was trimmed by 6 bases and V by 9 bases; bases with no gene match: 4. CDR3 in amino acids: CATLRDRDEKLFF. The DNA for the CDR3 is TGTGCCACCCTCCGGGACAGGGATGAAAAACTGTTTTTT.

The chain links TRBV3-1 (or the pseudogene TRBV3-2) to TRBJ2-1, with 9 bases lining up with TRBD2. CDR1 is LGHDT, CDR2 YNNKEL, per germline (reference sequence). The CDR3 sequence is 15 residues long. The junction had 9 bases not matched to a gene; V was cut back by 2 bases and J by 10 bases. For the CDR3, the DNA is TGTGCCAGCAGCCAATCGCGGGGGGGGCTCTCGGAGCAGTTCTTC. This gives the protein CASSQSRGGLSEQFF.

The rearrangement joins TRBV27 to TRBJ2-6; a possible D gene is TRBD2 (6 bases). V was pared by 3 bases and J by 0 bases, with 15 bases between. The CDR3 is 18 residues long. Per germline, CDR1 MNHEY and CDR2 SMNVEV (reference sequence). The CDR3 region has the DNA TGTGCCAGCAGTTTGGCGGGGCAACCTATCTCTGGGGCCAACGTCCTGACTTTC. The encoded protein is CASSLAGQPISGANVLTF. Complete variable domain (other parts from reference TRBV27 and TRBJ2-6): EAQVTQNPRYLITVTGKKLTVTCSQNMNHEYMSWYRQDPGLGLRQIYYSMNVEVTDKGDVPEGYKVSRKEKRNFPLILESPSPNQTSLYFCASSLAGQPISGANVLTFGAGSRLTVL.